The clone carrying this T cell receptor (beta chain) appeared many times. Germline V lookup: CDR1 GTSNPN, CDR2 SVGIG (reference sequence). CDR3 length: 14 residues. The V and J ends lost 5 bases and 4 bases, in that order; junction bases with no gene match: 9. Unique molecular identifiers were used in preparing the TCRbeta library. TCRdb reanalysed the PCR reads using MiXCR and keeps one entry per CDR3 protein. The sample yields about 400,000 distinct CDR3 sequences, approximately 20% seen once. This entry belongs to a study of T-cell reconstitution after alpha-beta-depleted transplantation in children.

Sequencing used PBMCs from the stem cell graft donor, obtained from the stem cell graft. This TCR was recovered from a human donor who donated a stem cell graft to a child with acute myeloid leukemia. The chain joins TRBV30 to TRBJ1-2; 8 bases align to TRBD1. CDR3: CAWSRTGWGYGYTF. DNA of the CDR3: TGTGCCTGGTCCAGGACAGGGTGGGGCTATGGCTACACCTTC.